Below, 10 T cell receptor beta chains from the same sample are listed, as sequenced in a study of T cell changes during pregnancy in multiple sclerosis. This table comes from immunoSEQ multiplex PCR, and its TCRdb copy is limited to in-frame clones, with some not included. In the table there are approximately 30,000 clones, 90% of which are singletons. The input for sequencing was CD8+ T cells from peripheral blood mononuclear cells, taken before pregnancy. Receptors originate from a female donor with multiple sclerosis, enrolled in a pregnancy study.

This chain uses TRBV7-6 with TRBJ2-7; a weak D match, TRBD2 (6 bases). The CDR3 has 16 amino acids. The germline V gene has CDR1 SGHVS and CDR2 FNYEAQ. V gave up 2 bases and J gave up 2 bases, with 16 bases separating them. The CDR3 DNA follows: TGTGCCAGCAGCTTATCGTCCGGGACTCCGACCTACGAGCAGTACTTC. Amino acid sequence: CASSLSSGTPTYEQYF. Using reference TRBV7-6 and TRBJ2-7 for the parts outside the CDR3, the full variable domain is GAGVSQSPRYKVTKRGQDVALRCDPISGHVSLYWYRQALGQGPEFLTYFNYEAQQDKSGLPNDRFSAERPEGSISTLTIQRTEQRDSAMYRCASSLSSGTPTYEQYFGPGTRLTVT.

The chain is built from TRBV9 and TRBJ2-7; 8 nucleotides match TRBD2. Germline V gene data show CDR1 as SGDLS and CDR2 as YYNGEE. This CDR3 has 15 amino acids. The trim removed 0 bases at V and 1 base at J, leaving 3 bases unmatched. CDR3 nucleotide sequence: TGTGCCAGCAGCGTAGCAGCGGGGGTTTCCTACGAGCAGTACTTC. Its translation: CASSVAAGVSYEQYF.

The chain uses TRBV19 and TRBJ1-1; TRBD1 might be the D (6 bases). Between the trimmed V and J ends, which lost 10 bases and 3 bases, there was a span of 21 bases. The CDR3 is 15 amino acids. Germline assignment: CDR1 LNHDA and CDR2 SQIVND (reference sequence). The CDR3 region has the DNA TGTGCCACTCTAGGGAGGGGGAAGCGGGACACTGAAGCTTTCTTT. It encodes CATLGRGKRDTEAFF.

This chain uses TRBV7-9 with TRBJ1-2; the D is unclear. The CDR3 spans 14 residues. Germline CDR1 and CDR2: SEHNR and FQNEAQ (reference sequence). Deletions cut 4 bases from V and 4 bases from J, with 13 bases between. In DNA, the CDR3 is TGTGCCAGCAGCTCCCGGACTTTCATCTATGGCTACACCTTC. As protein: CASSSRTFIYGYTF.

The chain uses TRBV4-2 and TRBJ2-1; perhaps TRBD2 as D (5 bases). V lost 4 bases and J 6 bases, leaving 13 bases between the germline ends. CDR1 LGHNA and CDR2 YNFKEQ come from the germline V gene. The CDR3 has 14 residues. In DNA form, the CDR3 reads TGTGCCAGCAGCCTCGGACCCGAGGGCAATGAGCAGTTCTTC. Protein sequence: CASSLGPEGNEQFF.

The chain links TRBV19 to TRBJ1-2; D possibly corresponds to TRBD1 (5 bases). This CDR3 has 14 amino acids. Germline V gives CDR1 LNHDA, CDR2 SQIVND (reference sequence). V lost 3 bases and J 5 bases, leaving 13 bases between the germline ends. CDR3 protein: CASSIAGEEYGYTF. The CDR3 DNA reads TGTGCCAGTAGTATCGCGGGGGAGGAGTATGGCTACACCTTC.

This chain links TRBV15 with TRBJ1-5, with D hard to call. The CDR3 spans 15 residues. Trimming pared 0 bases from V and 9 bases from J, leaving 15 bases between. Germline-derived CDR1 and CDR2 are LNHNV and YYDKDF (reference sequence). The CDR3 DNA is TGTGCCACCAGCAGAGATGGTTCGAGCGGGCTGCCCCAGCATTTT. Amino acid sequence: CATSRDGSSGLPQHF.

This sequence joins TRBV7-3 and TRBJ1-2; a possible D gene is TRBD1 (5 bases). V shed 5 bases and J shed 4 bases, with 11 bases lying between them. Germline values: CDR1 SGHTA, CDR2 FQGTGA. The CDR3 extends over 13 amino acids. The CDR3 DNA reads TGTGCCAGCAGCCAGGCGGGGCTCTATGGCTACACCTTC. Translating gives CASSQAGLYGYTF.

The J gene is TRBJ1-1, the V gene TRBV5-8; D might be TRBD1 (5 bases). The CDR3 consists of 17 residues. Trimming cost V 4 bases and J 0 bases, with 19 bases left between them. The germline V gene has CDR1 SGHTS and CDR2 YDEGEE. The CDR3 nucleotides are TGTGCCAGCAGCCTGGGGGGGGGAAAGGGCTTGAACACTGAAGCTTTCTTT. Amino acids: CASSLGGGKGLNTEAFF.

The chain recombines TRBV30 with TRBJ2-7; unclear D gene. Germline CDR1 reads GTSNPN; CDR2 reads SVGIG (reference sequence). The CDR3 has 11 amino acids. V dropped 1 base and J dropped 5 bases, with 6 bases sitting between them. As DNA, the CDR3 is TGTGCCTGGAGTGGCGAGAACGAGCAGTACTTC. Amino acid sequence: CAWSGENEQYF.